This TCR beta chain derives from a study of T cell responses to AZD1222 COVID-19 vaccine. Profiling relied on immunoSEQ multiplex PCR, and the TCRdb table lists in-frame clones only, not all of them. The sample includes roughly 150,000 clones, around 92% of them seen just once. Points on this clone: Its antigen is not known.

Notes on the study in general: The reported proportion of spike-specific TCRs targeting unmutated variant regions was nearly half. Dominant at 160-218 and 743-854, vaccine-associated CD4 TCRs also spanned spike. The donor group comprised mostly white British people and more females; the analysis possibly underestimated clonal diversity. Sampled repertoires all dated from after the peak T cell response.

V was shortened by 6 bases and J by 5 bases, with 11 bases between the two germline ends. Per germline, CDR1 MNHEY and CDR2 SVGAGI. The CDR3 contains 13 residues. The chain is built from TRBV6-5 and TRBJ1-5; D gene uncertain. The TCR sequence derives from an adult in good health. The sample in question was peripheral blood, obtained on day 0 of AZD1222 vaccination. The CDR3 region is CASSIERDQPQHF. The CDR3 DNA is TGTGCCAGCAGCATCGAACGGGATCAGCCCCAGCATTTT.